This TCR beta chain is drawn from a study of cytomegalovirus exposure and HLA in healthy donors. Assay used: immunoSEQ multiplex PCR; TCRdb lists only in-frame clones, some missing. The sample shows more than 95,000 clones, around 96% of them seen only once. About this clone: What it binds is not known.

Study conclusions and caveats: Most TCR sequences were seen very rarely across donors, but some public TCRs occurred in many.

This CDR3 is built from 13 residues. CDR1 is SQVTM and CDR2 is ANQGSEA in the germline V gene. V was clipped by 7 bases and J by 8 bases; unmatched bases: 6. Sequenced: PBMCs. The chain recombines TRBV29-1 with TRBJ2-1, with 12 bases lining up with TRBD2. The receptor comes from a man younger than 30 in good health and CMV-seronegative. DNA for the CDR3: TGCAGCGCCCGACTAGCGGGAGTCCATGAGCAGTTCTTC. Translation gives CSARLAGVHEQFF.